Below are 21 T cell receptor beta chains sequenced from a single sample in a study of beta chain features in type 1 diabetes. Sequenced material consisted of expressed TCRB transcripts (all of the isolated RNA was reverse transcribed). Sequenced by immunoSEQ multiplex PCR; TCRdb stores in-frame clones only, minus some. The sample includes 350,000 to 400,000 clones, approximately 16% of them seen just once. The sample comprised naive CD4+ T cells from blood. These TCRs come from a woman aged 18 to 35 in good health.

This clone has a handful of counts. This rearrangement joins TRBV15 to TRBJ2-7; D may be TRBD2 (6 bases). V was clipped by 1 base and J by 5 bases, with 12 bases between them. CDR1 LNHNV and CDR2 YYDKDF come from the germline V gene (reference sequence). The CDR3 consists of 14 residues. CDR3 amino acids: CATSRVARGHEQYF. In DNA, the CDR3 is TGTGCCACCAGCAGAGTGGCGCGGGGACACGAGCAGTACTTC.

V and J are TRBV29-1 and TRBJ2-3; the match to TRBD1 covers 7 bases. Germline CDR1 is SQVTM and CDR2 is ANQGSEA. V gave up 1 base and J gave up 8 bases; unmatched junction bases: 9. The CDR3 runs to 14 residues. As DNA, the CDR3 is TGCAGCGTTGAAGGTCCAGGGGGTGTTGGTACGCAGTATTTT. This codes for CSVEGPGGVGTQYF.

The rearrangement joins TRBV11-2 to TRBJ2-5, with 14 positions matching TRBD2. The junction had 2 bases not matched to a gene; V was cut back by 1 base and J by 4 bases. CDR1 is SGHAT and CDR2 is FQNNGV in the germline V gene. The CDR3 runs 16 residues. The CDR3 DNA reads as TGTGCCAGCAGCTTAGGGGGACTAGCGGGAGTAGAGACCCAGTACTTC. Translated: CASSLGGLAGVETQYF.

The rearrangement joins TRBV5-1 to TRBJ2-7, with a tentative D call TRBD1 (6 bases). V was pared by 4 bases and J by 2 bases, with 13 bases between. Per germline, CDR1 SGHRS and CDR2 YFSETQ. This CDR3 spans 14 amino acids. The DNA for the CDR3 is TGCGCCAGCAGCCCCCCGACAGGCCCCTACGAGCAGTACTTC. This gives the protein CASSPPTGPYEQYF. Full variable domain (remainder filled in from reference TRBV5-1 and TRBJ2-7): KAGVTQTPRYLIKTRGQQVTLSCSPISGHRSVSWYQQTPGQGLQFLFEYFSETQRNKGNFPGRFSGRQFSNSRSEMNVSTLELGDSALYLCASSPPTGPYEQYFGPGTRLTVT.

This clone has a handful of counts. The chain combines TRBV6-5 with TRBJ1-4, with 10 bases fitting TRBD1. V gave up 5 bases and J gave up 6 bases; unmatched junction bases: 3. The CDR3 has 14 amino acids. The germline CDR1 and CDR2 sequences are MNHEY and SVGAGI. CDR3 bases: TGTGCCAGCAGTGCCGGGACAGGGGATGAAAAACTGTTTTTT. This sequence encodes CASSAGTGDEKLFF.

This chain uses TRBV7-9 with TRBJ2-5; tentative D call: TRBD2 (6 bases). Germline V gives CDR1 SEHNR, CDR2 FQNEAQ (reference sequence). V lost 3 bases, J lost 3 bases, and 17 bases lay in between. This CDR3 comprises 16 residues. The CDR3 sequence: CASSLGTLGLEETQYF. In DNA form, the CDR3 reads TGTGCCAGCAGCTTGGGAACCCTGGGACTGGAAGAGACCCAGTACTTC.

J is TRBJ2-2 and V is TRBV5-6; D gene ambiguous. The CDR3 consists of 15 residues. Germline CDR1 and CDR2: SGHDT and YYEEEE. V lost 0 bases and J 1 base, leaving 7 bases between the germline ends. The CDR3 loop is CASSLARWNTGELFF. In DNA form, the CDR3 reads TGTGCCAGCAGCTTGGCCAGGTGGAACACCGGGGAGCTGTTTTTT.

This clone was seen more than once but under ten times. V and J are TRBV7-2 and TRBJ2-3, with TRBD2 identical over 7 bases. CDR3 length: 15 residues. Germline CDR1 and CDR2: SGHTA and FQGNSA. V lost 5 bases to trimming and J lost 4 bases; unmatched junction nucleotides: 9. The CDR3 DNA reads TGTGCCAGCAGCGCCAGCGGGATCGAAGCAGATACGCAGTATTTT. Its protein product is CASSASGIEADTQYF. The full variable domain, with the rest looked up from reference TRBV7-2 and TRBJ2-3, is GAGVSQSPSNKVTEKGKDVELRCDPISGHTALYWYRQSLGQGLEFLIYFQGNSAPDKSGLPSDRFSAERTGGSVSTLTIQRTQQEDSAVYLCASSASGIEADTQYFGPGTRLTVL.

There are a few counts of this clone. V is TRBV15 and J is TRBJ2-1, with 8 bases fitting TRBD1. CDR1 is LNHNV and CDR2 is YYDKDF in the germline V gene (reference sequence). The CDR3 runs 19 residues. J gave up 0 bases and V 2 bases, and 12 bases lay outside the gene matches. CDR3 sequence: CATSRLKPRTGSSYNEQFF. The CDR3 bases are TGTGCCACCAGCAGACTAAAACCCAGGACAGGGTCCTCCTACAATGAGCAGTTCTTC.

The V gene is TRBV9, the J gene TRBJ2-1, with 11 bases aligning to TRBD2. The trim removed 3 bases at V and 6 bases at J, leaving 2 bases unmatched. The CDR3 consists of 14 residues. Germline CDR1 and CDR2: SGDLS and YYNGEE. CDR3 amino acids: CASSASGRTNEQFF. CDR3 sequence (DNA): TGTGCCAGCAGCGCTAGCGGGAGGACCAATGAGCAGTTCTTC.

V usage is TRBV30 and J usage is TRBJ1-1; D is uncertain. In germline, CDR1 is GTSNPN, CDR2 SVGIG (reference sequence). The V end was cut by 4 bases, the J end by 0 bases, with 9 bases between. The CDR3 sequence is 13 residues long. The CDR3 DNA sequence: TGTGCCTGGAAAGGAGGGCTGAACACTGAAGCTTTCTTT. The encoded protein is CAWKGGLNTEAFF.

This chain uses TRBV30 with TRBJ2-1, with 7 nucleotides matching TRBD2. From germline, CDR1 is GTSNPN and CDR2 SVGIG (reference sequence). CDR3 length: 14 residues. After removal of 5 bases from V and 8 bases from J, the junction contained 12 bases not matched to a gene. The CDR3 DNA reads as TGTGCCTGGGGGATCGGCGGGAGAGGCTATGAGCAGTTCTTC. This encodes CAWGIGGRGYEQFF.

The CDR3 DNA reads as TGTGCCAGCAGCCCGGACAGGCGGCCCACCGGGGAGCTGTTTTTT. Amino acids: CASSPDRRPTGELFF. The chain links TRBV7-9 to TRBJ2-2; 7 bases are shared with TRBD1. The germline gives CDR1 SEHNR, CDR2 FQNEAQ (reference sequence). V was pared by 5 bases and J by 4 bases, with 7 bases of the junction left unmatched. The CDR3 totals 15 residues.

This clone was found a few times. The chain links TRBV5-1 to TRBJ2-5; D gene unclear. Germline V gene lookup returns CDR1 SGHRS and CDR2 YFSETQ. V lost 3 bases to trimming and J lost 4 bases, with 10 bases between them. This CDR3 contains 13 residues. This chain's CDR3 is CASSSVDGETQYF. The CDR3 DNA reads TGCGCCAGCAGCTCGGTAGATGGAGAGACCCAGTACTTC.

The rearrangement joins TRBV30 to TRBJ2-5; perhaps TRBD2 as D (6 bases). The J call may not be correct, given that the DNA end is closer to TRBJ2-7. The CDR3 is made up of 15 amino acids. Germline V CDR1 and CDR2: GTSNPN, SVGIG (reference sequence). Here the CDR3 DNA reads TGTGCCTGGAGTGGCATAGCGGATTACTCCTACGAGCAGTACTTC. Residues: CAWSGIADYSYEQYF.

The V call is TRBV5-4, the J call TRBJ1-1, with TRBD1 identical over 9 bases. V trimming: 4 bases; J trimming: 6 bases; junction bases outside the gene matches: 7. This CDR3 is built from 14 residues. Germline V gives CDR1 SGHNT, CDR2 YYREEE (reference sequence). The CDR3 loop reads CASSKPGQGAEAFF. As DNA, the CDR3 is TGTGCCAGCAGCAAACCGGGACAGGGAGCTGAAGCTTTCTTT.

V usage is TRBV7-8 and J usage is TRBJ2-1; 8 bases are a match to TRBD1. Germline-derived CDR1 and CDR2 are SGHVS and FQNEAQ. V lost 8 bases to trimming and J lost 4 bases; unmatched junction nucleotides: 7. This CDR3 is 14 amino acids long. CDR3 DNA: TGTGCCAGCCGGCCCGACAGGGGTTACAATGAGCAGTTCTTC. It translates to CASRPDRGYNEQFF.

The rearrangement links TRBV19 to TRBJ1-5; D gene unclear. The germline CDR1 and CDR2 sequences are LNHDA and SQIVND (reference sequence). The CDR3 loop spans 14 amino acids. The germline V and J ends were trimmed by 4 bases and 6 bases, with 13 bases remaining between them. The CDR3 here is CASSTAGGGQPQHF. CDR3 nucleotides: TGTGCCAGTAGTACGGCCGGAGGAGGTCAGCCCCAGCATTTT.

This clone showed up just a few times. This chain connects TRBV29-1 to TRBJ2-7, with D perhaps matching TRBD2 (6 bases). Germline loops: CDR1 SQVTM, CDR2 ANQGSEA. The CDR3 contains 12 residues. V was pared by 4 bases and J by 5 bases, with 12 bases between. CDR3 protein: CSVGREFHEQYF. CDR3 nucleotide sequence: TGCAGCGTTGGGAGGGAATTCCACGAGCAGTACTTC.

This clone was detected a few times. The chain couples TRBV29-1 to TRBJ2-1, with 9 bases fitting TRBD2. Germline V gene data show CDR1 as SQVTM and CDR2 as ANQGSEA. The V and J ends lost 6 bases and 1 base, in that order; junction bases with no gene match: 16. The CDR3 runs 18 residues. For the CDR3, the DNA is TGCAGCGTCCCCGAGGGACTAGCTTCTTGGGGGTCCTACAATGAGCAGTTCTTC. Translating it yields CSVPEGLASWGSYNEQFF.

This clone appeared a few times. This chain connects TRBV7-2 to TRBJ1-5; 9 bases fit TRBD1. Germline V lookup: CDR1 SGHTA, CDR2 FQGNSA. This CDR3 has 15 residues. Losses at the gene ends were 2 bases for V and 9 bases for J; bases not matched to a gene: 8. CDR3 sequence reads: CASSLIGTGIVPQHF. The CDR3 DNA is TGTGCCAGCAGCTTAATAGGGACAGGGATCGTGCCCCAGCATTTT.